A selection of T cell receptor beta chains follows, all from one sample in a study of cytomegalovirus exposure and HLA in healthy donors. Generated by immunoSEQ multiplex PCR, the TCRdb table keeps only in-frame clones and is missing some. The sample includes about 120,000 clones, about four fifths of them seen just once. Specimen: PBMCs. The receptors here all came from a woman aged 18-29 years in good health and CMV-seronegative. Each CDR3 is given with its conserved first and last residue. The order of the fields is J gene, clone size, D gene, V gene, CDR3 DNA, CDR3 protein. The D gene is left open where the match is weak. Size tells how often a clone was seen (once, few, many) or the class of an expanded clone, and some rows leave it out.

J gene: TRBJ1-2
clone size: .
D gene: .
V gene: TRBV18
CDR3 DNA: TGTGCCAGCTCACCAGCGCCGGGCCTCTTAGCGATGGATGGCTACACCTTC
CDR3 protein: CASSPAPGLLAMDGYTF

J gene: TRBJ1-5
clone size: .
D gene: .
V gene: TRBV18
CDR3 DNA: TGTGCCAGCTCCCGAGGGGAGGGCAATCAGCCCCAGCATTTT
CDR3 protein: CASSRGEGNQPQHF

J gene: TRBJ2-7
clone size: .
D gene: .
V gene: TRBV18
CDR3 DNA: TGTGCCAGCTCTAACCGGGACTTCTACGAGCAGTACTTC
CDR3 protein: CASSNRDFYEQYF

J gene: TRBJ2-1
clone size: .
D gene: TRBD2
V gene: TRBV20-1
CDR3 DNA: TGCAGTGCTAGATCGGGAGGTGAGCAGTTCTTC
CDR3 protein: CSARSGGEQFF

J gene: TRBJ1-1
clone size: .
D gene: TRBD1
V gene: TRBV7-9
CDR3 DNA: TGTGCCAGCAGTTCGACCGACAGGGTAGGCGAAGCTTTCTTT
CDR3 protein: CASSSTDRVGEAFF

J gene: TRBJ1-2
clone size: .
D gene: .
V gene: TRBV6-5
CDR3 DNA: TGTGCCAGCAGTTACTCATGGGAGTCCTATGGCTACACCTTC
CDR3 protein: CASSYSWESYGYTF

J gene: TRBJ2-7
clone size: .
D gene: TRBD1
V gene: TRBV7-8
CDR3 DNA: TGTGCCAGCAGCTTAGGGTCTCTAGGACAGGGCTACGAGCAGTACTTC
CDR3 protein: CASSLGSLGQGYEQYF

J gene: TRBJ2-3
clone size: .
D gene: TRBD1
V gene: TRBV9
CDR3 DNA: TGTGCCAGCACCTTAGGGAGTACAGGGGCCCCGCAGTATTTT
CDR3 protein: CASTLGSTGAPQYF

J gene: TRBJ2-2
clone size: few
D gene: TRBD1
V gene: TRBV5-1
CDR3 DNA: TGCGCCAGCAGCTTAGGACAGGGGGGCACCGGGGAGCTGTTTTTT
CDR3 protein: CASSLGQGGTGELFF

J gene: TRBJ1-4
clone size: .
D gene: .
V gene: TRBV27
CDR3 DNA: TGTGCCAGCAGTTTATCGGGGGGATCTAATGAAAAACTGTTTTTT
CDR3 protein: CASSLSGGSNEKLFF

J gene: TRBJ1-1
clone size: .
D gene: TRBD1
V gene: TRBV19
CDR3 DNA: TGTGCCAGCCTGGACAGGGGGCGAGGGGAAACTGAAGCTTTCTTT
CDR3 protein: CASLDRGRGETEAFF

J gene: TRBJ1-3
clone size: .
D gene: TRBD1
V gene: TRBV5-1
CDR3 DNA: TGCGCCAGCAGCTTTGGGGACAGCCGCTCTGGAAACACCATATATTTT
CDR3 protein: CASSFGDSRSGNTIYF

J gene: TRBJ2-5
clone size: .
D gene: .
V gene: TRBV2
CDR3 DNA: TGTGCCAGCAGCCTTGAGAGGGAAGAGACCCAGTACTTC
CDR3 protein: CASSLEREETQYF

J gene: TRBJ2-7
clone size: .
D gene: TRBD2
V gene: TRBV28
CDR3 DNA: TGTGCCAGCAGTTTATGGGAGGGACTAGCGGGAGGGTACGAGCAGTACTTC
CDR3 protein: CASSLWEGLAGGYEQYF

J gene: TRBJ2-7
clone size: .
D gene: TRBD1
V gene: TRBV4-1
CDR3 DNA: TGCGCCAGCAGCCGCACCGGGACAGGGGGCTACGAGCAGTACTTC
CDR3 protein: CASSRTGTGGYEQYF

J gene: TRBJ1-4
clone size: .
D gene: TRBD1
V gene: TRBV4-1
CDR3 DNA: TGCGCCAGCAGCCAAGGGACAGGGGAAAATGAAAAACTGTTTTTT
CDR3 protein: CASSQGTGENEKLFF

J gene: TRBJ2-4
clone size: .
D gene: .
V gene: TRBV29-1
CDR3 DNA: TGCAGCGCTATATATAGCCAGGGCAGTCAGTACTTC
CDR3 protein: CSAIYSQGSQYF

J gene: TRBJ2-5
clone size: .
D gene: .
V gene: TRBV9
CDR3 DNA: TGTGCCAGCAGCGTAGATTTGAGGCAAGAGACCCAGTACTTC
CDR3 protein: CASSVDLRQETQYF

J gene: TRBJ2-7
clone size: .
D gene: TRBD2
V gene: TRBV2
CDR3 DNA: TGTGCCAGCAGTGTACTAGCGGGGGCCCCATCAGAGCAGTACTTC
CDR3 protein: CASSVLAGAPSEQYF

J gene: TRBJ1-1
clone size: .
D gene: TRBD1
V gene: TRBV25-1
CDR3 DNA: TGTGCCAGCAGTAACAGGGGCATCGGGAACACTGAAGCTTTCTTT
CDR3 protein: CASSNRGIGNTEAFF

J gene: TRBJ2-1
clone size: .
D gene: TRBD1
V gene: TRBV14
CDR3 DNA: TGTGCCAGCCGGGGACAGGGGGCCGGCTGGGAGCAGTTCTTC
CDR3 protein: CASRGQGAGWEQFF

J gene: TRBJ2-7
clone size: .
D gene: .
V gene: TRBV6-5
CDR3 DNA: TGTGCCAGCAGTTACCGCGGAGCAAGGTACGAGCAGTACTTC
CDR3 protein: CASSYRGARYEQYF

J gene: TRBJ2-3
clone size: .
D gene: TRBD2
V gene: TRBV30
CDR3 DNA: TGTGCCGGAGGGGCGGGACTAGCAACCCCAGATACGCAGTATTTT
CDR3 protein: CAGGAGLATPDTQYF

J gene: TRBJ1-6
clone size: .
D gene: .
V gene: TRBV7-9
CDR3 DNA: TGTGCCAGCAGCCCCTCAGGGTTTACCGATTCACCCCTCCACTTT
CDR3 protein: CASSPSGFTDSPLHF

J gene: TRBJ1-2
clone size: .
D gene: .
V gene: TRBV5-4
CDR3 DNA: TGTGCCAGCAGAGCTGAGGACAGCTATGGCTACACCTTC
CDR3 protein: CASRAEDSYGYTF